Sequencing of this TCR beta chain was carried out in a study of T cell changes during pregnancy in multiple sclerosis (dated by TCRdb to between 2019 and 2020). In the study overall: The study looked at changes in the T cell repertoire across pregnancy in women with multiple sclerosis.

In the case of this clone: No antigen is known for it. No much larger clone exists at a distance of one base, and base qualities are not known.

V loses 5 bases of germline sequence and J loses 4 bases, and the interval between the two ends is 11 bases. Including the terminal cysteine and phenylalanine, the CDR3 comprises 13 residues. This entry keeps only the CDR3 DNA: 39 bases, framed from base 1. Via the germline V gene (reference sequence), CDR1 is SEHNR and CDR2 FQNEAQ. The method was the immunoSEQ multiplex PCR assay. Entries here come from immuneACCESS through TCRdb and include only in-frame sequences with V and J called. Some clones fail to appear in such tables; in the studies checked, an unresolved V gene covers under half of the shortfall, and the cause of the remainder is unknown. In this sample the table shows over 50,000 clones, roughly 87% of which occur a single time. Over 1.5% of the sample goes to the ten largest clones.

The sequence came from a female donor with multiple sclerosis, enrolled in a pregnancy study. The material sequenced was peripheral blood, taken in the first trimester of pregnancy. The chain links TRBV7-9 with TRBJ1-2; no D gene can be assigned with confidence. The DNA sequence is TGTGCCAGCAGCCCGGCCGGGATCTATGGCTACACCTTC. Its product reads: CASSPAGIYGYTF.